This TCR beta chain was captured by sequencing in a study of blood T cell repertoires in COVID-19. Study information: Samples representing acute and convalescent COVID-19 were sourced from the United States, Italy and Spain.

Enrolled through a virtual design, the participants were between roughly 18 and 90 years of age and came from about two dozen US areas. The CDR3 contains 16 residues. Germline V gene lookup returns CDR1 LGHNT and CDR2 FRNRAP. V was clipped by 2 bases and J by 4 bases, with 18 bases between them. Per the study methods: Reference gene primer amplification gave estimated nucleated cell counts. Assay: immunoSEQ multiplex PCR; the TCRdb copy retains only in-frame clones and omits some. V and J calls and clone size are as listed in that table; D and trimming were resolved from the DNA. Among some 300,000 clones, about 90% were seen once, and the ten largest hold 2.5% to 3.5%.

The rearrangement joins TRBV12-5 to TRBJ2-7, with D possibly matching TRBD1 (5 bases). Sequences were obtained from PBMCs or T cells enriched from blood (not recorded which). The clonotype comes from a woman between 50 and 59 years old who had been exposed to COVID-19. The CDR3 region is CASGLYTGPPVYEQYF. CDR3 in DNA: TGTGCTAGTGGTTTGTATACAGGCCCTCCTGTTTACGAGCAGTACTTC. Drawing the rest from reference TRBV12-5 and TRBJ2-7, the complete variable domain is DARVTQTPRHKVTEMGQEVTMRCQPILGHNTVFWYRQTMMQGLELLAYFRNRAPLDDSGMPKDRFSAEMPDATLATLKIQPSEPRDSAVYFCASGLYTGPPVYEQYFGPGTRLTVT.